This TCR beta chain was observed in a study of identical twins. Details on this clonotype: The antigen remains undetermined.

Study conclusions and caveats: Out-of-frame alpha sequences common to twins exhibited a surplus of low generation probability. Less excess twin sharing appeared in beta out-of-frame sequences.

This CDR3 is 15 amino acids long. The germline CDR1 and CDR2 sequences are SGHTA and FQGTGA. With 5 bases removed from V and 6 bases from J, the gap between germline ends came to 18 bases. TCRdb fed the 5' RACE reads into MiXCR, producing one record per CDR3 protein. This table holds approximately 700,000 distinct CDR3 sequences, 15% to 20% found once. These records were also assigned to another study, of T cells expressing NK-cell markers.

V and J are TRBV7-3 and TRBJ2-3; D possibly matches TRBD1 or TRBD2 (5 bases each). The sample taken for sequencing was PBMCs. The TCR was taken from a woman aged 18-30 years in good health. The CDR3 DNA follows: TGTGCCAGCAGCCCAGGGACGGGGAGTATGGATACGCAGTATTTT. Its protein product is CASSPGTGSMDTQYF. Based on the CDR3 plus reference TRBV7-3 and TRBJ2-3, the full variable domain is GAGVSQTPSNKVTEKGKYVELRCDPISGHTALYWYRQSLGQGPEFLIYFQGTGAADDSGLPNDRFFAVRPEGSVSTLKIQRTERGDSAVYLCASSPGTGSMDTQYFGPGTRLTVL.